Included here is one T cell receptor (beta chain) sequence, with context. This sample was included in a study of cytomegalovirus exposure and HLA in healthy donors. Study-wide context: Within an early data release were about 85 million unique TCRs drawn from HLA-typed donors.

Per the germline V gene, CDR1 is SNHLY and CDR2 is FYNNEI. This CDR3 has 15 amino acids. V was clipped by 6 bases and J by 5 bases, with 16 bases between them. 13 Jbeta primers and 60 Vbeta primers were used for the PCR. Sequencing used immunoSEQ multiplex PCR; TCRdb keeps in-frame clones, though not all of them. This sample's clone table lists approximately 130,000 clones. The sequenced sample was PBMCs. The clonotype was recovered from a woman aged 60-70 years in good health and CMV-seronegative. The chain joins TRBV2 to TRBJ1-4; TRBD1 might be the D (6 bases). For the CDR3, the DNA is TGTGCCAGCAGCTACGAATGGACAGACAATGAAAAACTGTTTTTT. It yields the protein CASSYEWTDNEKLFF.